Below are 7 T cell receptor beta chains sequenced from a single sample in a study of blood T cell repertoires in COVID-19. TCRdb's table, derived via immunoSEQ multiplex PCR, lists solely in-frame clones and lacks some. This table has about 150,000 clones, roughly 77% appearing once. The source material was peripheral blood. These receptors were collected from a man between 60 and 75 years old with acute or convalescent COVID-19.

This clone has more than one count but fewer than ten. The chain combines TRBV21-1 with TRBJ2-1; the table's TRBD2 call for D was not verified on the DNA. TRBV21-1 counts as a pseudogene. The CDR3 covers 18 residues. CDR3 nucleotides: TGTGCCAGCAGCACCCCCCAGCGGCGGATTAGCTCCTACAATGAGCAGTTCTTC. It translates to CASSTPQRRISSYNEQFF.

V and J are TRBV19 and TRBJ2-7; weak D call: TRBD2 (6 bases). Germline lookup yields CDR1 LNHDA and CDR2 SQIVND (reference sequence). This CDR3 spans 14 amino acids. Trimming shortened V by 3 bases and J by 5 bases, and 14 bases separated the two germline ends. Written as DNA, the CDR3 is TGTGCCAGTAGTATCATTGCGGGGACCAACGAGCAGTACTTC. It yields the protein CASSIIAGTNEQYF.

CDR3 in amino acids: CASSSDRGRQETQYF. CDR3 in DNA: TGTGCCAGCTCATCCGACAGGGGAAGACAAGAGACCCAGTACTTC. The chain carries TRBV18 and TRBJ2-5, with 8 nucleotides matching TRBD1. CDR1 is KGHSH, CDR2 LQKENI, per germline. This CDR3 region has 15 residues. The junction had 7 bases not matched to a gene; V was cut back by 5 bases and J by 2 bases.

This chain links TRBV28 with TRBJ1-5, with 7 bases matching TRBD1. The CDR3 is 15 residues long. CDR1 is MDHEN, CDR2 SYDVKM, per germline. Trimming removed 4 bases from V and 1 base from J; junction bases left unmatched: 4. The CDR3: CASSSPGGSNQPQHF. The CDR3 nucleotides are TGTGCCAGCAGTTCACCAGGGGGGAGCAATCAGCCCCAGCATTTT.

This chain uses TRBV30 with TRBJ2-7; D is perhaps TRBD2 (5 bases). Germline V lookup: CDR1 GTSNPN, CDR2 SVGIG (reference sequence). The V end lost 5 bases, the J end lost 6 bases, and 23 bases lay between the germline ends. This CDR3 has 15 residues. CDR3 loop: CAWSPGVTGKGEQYF. CDR3 in DNA: TGTGCCTGGTCCCCCGGGGTGACCGGGAAAGGCGAGCAGTACTTC.

The V and J genes are TRBV2 and TRBJ2-7; TRBD2 aligns across 9 bases. The V gene end was trimmed by 8 bases and the J gene end by 2 bases; junction bases not matched to a gene: 7. CDR3 length: 14 amino acids. CDR1 and CDR2 (germline): SNHLY, FYNNEI. DNA for the CDR3: TGTGCCAGCGGGACAGCGGGAGGTGCCTACGAGCAGTACTTC. Protein sequence: CASGTAGGAYEQYF.

This sequence joins TRBV7-3 and TRBJ2-1; D possibly corresponds to TRBD1 (6 bases). Between the trimmed V and J ends, which lost 2 bases and 0 bases, there was a span of 8 bases. The CDR3 spans 15 residues. From germline, CDR1 is SGHTA and CDR2 FQGTGA. The CDR3 is CASSLAGASYNEQFF. Here the CDR3 DNA reads TGTGCCAGCAGCTTAGCAGGGGCCTCCTACAATGAGCAGTTCTTC.